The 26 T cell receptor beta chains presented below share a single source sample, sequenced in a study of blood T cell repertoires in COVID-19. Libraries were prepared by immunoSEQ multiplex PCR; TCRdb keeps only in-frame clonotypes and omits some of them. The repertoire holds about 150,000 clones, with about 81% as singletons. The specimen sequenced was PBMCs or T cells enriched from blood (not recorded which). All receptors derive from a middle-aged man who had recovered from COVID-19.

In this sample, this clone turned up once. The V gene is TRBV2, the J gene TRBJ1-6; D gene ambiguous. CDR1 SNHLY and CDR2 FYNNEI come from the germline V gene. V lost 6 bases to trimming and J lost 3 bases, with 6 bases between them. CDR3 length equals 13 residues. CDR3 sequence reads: CASRVVYNSPLHF. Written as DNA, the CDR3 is TGTGCCAGCAGGGTAGTCTATAATTCACCCCTCCACTTT.

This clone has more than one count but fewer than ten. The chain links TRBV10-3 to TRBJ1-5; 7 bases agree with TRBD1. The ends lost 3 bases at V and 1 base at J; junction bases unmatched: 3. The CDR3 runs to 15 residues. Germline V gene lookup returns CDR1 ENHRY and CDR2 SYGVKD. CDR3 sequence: CAISEGTESNQPQHF. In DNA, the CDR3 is TGTGCCATCAGTGAAGGGACAGAGAGCAATCAGCCCCAGCATTTT.

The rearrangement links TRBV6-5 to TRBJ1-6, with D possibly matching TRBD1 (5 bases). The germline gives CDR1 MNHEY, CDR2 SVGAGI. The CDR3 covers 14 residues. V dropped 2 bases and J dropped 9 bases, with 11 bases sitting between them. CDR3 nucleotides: TGTGCCAGCAGTTACGGAGTGGGGGGTTCACCCCTCCACTTT. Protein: CASSYGVGGSPLHF.

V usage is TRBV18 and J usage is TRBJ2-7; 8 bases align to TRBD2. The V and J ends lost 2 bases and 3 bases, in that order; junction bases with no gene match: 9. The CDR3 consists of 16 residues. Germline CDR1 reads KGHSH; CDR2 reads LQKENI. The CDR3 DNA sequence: TGTGCCAGCTCACCATACGGAGCGGGGGAGAACTACGAGCAGTACTTC. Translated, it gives CASSPYGAGENYEQYF.

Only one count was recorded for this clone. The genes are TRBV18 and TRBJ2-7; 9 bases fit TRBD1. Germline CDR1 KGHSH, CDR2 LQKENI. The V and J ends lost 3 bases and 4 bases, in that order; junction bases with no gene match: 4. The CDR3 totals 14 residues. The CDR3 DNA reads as TGTGCCAGCTCACCGGGACAGGGTCTGTACGAGCAGTACTTC. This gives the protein CASSPGQGLYEQYF.

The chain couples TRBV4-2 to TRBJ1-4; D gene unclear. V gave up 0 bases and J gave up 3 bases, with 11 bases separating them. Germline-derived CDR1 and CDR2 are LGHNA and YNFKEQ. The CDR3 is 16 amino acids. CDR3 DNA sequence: TGTGCCAGCAGCCAAGACAGAGACGGAGCTAATGAAAAACTGTTTTTT. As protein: CASSQDRDGANEKLFF.

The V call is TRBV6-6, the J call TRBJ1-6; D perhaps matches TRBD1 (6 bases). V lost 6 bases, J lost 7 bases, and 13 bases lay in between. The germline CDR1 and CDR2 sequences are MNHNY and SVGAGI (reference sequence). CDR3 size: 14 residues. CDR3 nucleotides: TGTGCCAGCAGCCTCAGGGGCGCCAATTCACCCCTCCACTTT. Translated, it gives CASSLRGANSPLHF.

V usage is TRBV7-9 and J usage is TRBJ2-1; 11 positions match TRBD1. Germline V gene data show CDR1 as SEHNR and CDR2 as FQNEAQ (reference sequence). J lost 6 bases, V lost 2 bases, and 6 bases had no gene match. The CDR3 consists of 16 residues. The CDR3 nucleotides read TGTGCCAGCAGCTTAAGAATGGGACAGGGGGGCAATGAGCAGTTCTTC. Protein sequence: CASSLRMGQGGNEQFF. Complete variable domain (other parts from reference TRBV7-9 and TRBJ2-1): DTGVSQNPRHKITKRGQNVTFRCDPISEHNRLYWYRQTLGQGPEFLTYFQNEAQLEKSRLLSDRFSAERPKGSFSTLEIQRTEQGDSAMYLCASSLRMGQGGNEQFFGPGTRLTVL.

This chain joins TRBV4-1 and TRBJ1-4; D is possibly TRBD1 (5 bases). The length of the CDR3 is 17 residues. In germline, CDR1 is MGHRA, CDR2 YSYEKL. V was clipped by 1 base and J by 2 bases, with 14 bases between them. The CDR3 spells CASSQAGTKWTNEKLFF. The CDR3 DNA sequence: TGCGCCAGCAGCCAAGCCGGGACTAAGTGGACTAATGAAAAACTGTTTTTT.

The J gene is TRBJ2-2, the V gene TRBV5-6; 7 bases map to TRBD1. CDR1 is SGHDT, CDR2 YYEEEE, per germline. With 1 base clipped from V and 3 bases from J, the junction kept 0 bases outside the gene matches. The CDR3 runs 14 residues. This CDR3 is CASSLTGDTGELFF. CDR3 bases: TGTGCCAGCAGCTTGACAGGGGACACCGGGGAGCTGTTTTTT.

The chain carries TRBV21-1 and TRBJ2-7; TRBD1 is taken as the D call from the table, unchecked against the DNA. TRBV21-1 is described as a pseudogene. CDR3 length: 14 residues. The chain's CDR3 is CASSNRQGNYEQYF. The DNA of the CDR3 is TGTGCCAGCAGCAACCGACAGGGAAACTACGAGCAGTACTTC.

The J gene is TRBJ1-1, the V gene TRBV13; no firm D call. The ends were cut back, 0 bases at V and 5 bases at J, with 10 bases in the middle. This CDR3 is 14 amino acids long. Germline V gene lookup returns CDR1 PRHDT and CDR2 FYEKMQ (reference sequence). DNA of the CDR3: TGTGCCAGCAGCTTAGGGGGTAGGCGGACTGAAGCTTTCTTT. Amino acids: CASSLGGRRTEAFF.

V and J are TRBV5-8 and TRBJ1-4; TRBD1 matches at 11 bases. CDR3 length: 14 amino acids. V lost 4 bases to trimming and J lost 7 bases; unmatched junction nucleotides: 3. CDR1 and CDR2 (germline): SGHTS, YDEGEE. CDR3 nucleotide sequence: TGTGCCAGCAGCCCGGGACAGGGGGGTGAAAAACTGTTTTTT. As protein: CASSPGQGGEKLFF.

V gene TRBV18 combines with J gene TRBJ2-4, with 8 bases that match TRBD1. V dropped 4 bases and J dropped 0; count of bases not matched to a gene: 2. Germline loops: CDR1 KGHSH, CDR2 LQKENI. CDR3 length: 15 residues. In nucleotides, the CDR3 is TGTGCCAGCTCACGGACAGGGTCAGCCAAAAACATTCAGTACTTC. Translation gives CASSRTGSAKNIQYF. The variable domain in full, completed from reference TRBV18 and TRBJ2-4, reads NAGVMQNPRHLVRRRGQEARLRCSPMKGHSHVYWYRQLPEEGLKFMVYLQKENIIDESGMPKERFSAEFPKEGPSILRIQQVVRGDSAAYFCASSRTGSAKNIQYFGAGTRLSVL.

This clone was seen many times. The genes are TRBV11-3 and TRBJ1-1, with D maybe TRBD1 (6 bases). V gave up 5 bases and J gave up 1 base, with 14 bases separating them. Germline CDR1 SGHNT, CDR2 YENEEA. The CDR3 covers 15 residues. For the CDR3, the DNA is TGTGCCAGCAGCATAAGACAGGCTGGGAACACTGAAGCTTTCTTT. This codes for CASSIRQAGNTEAFF.

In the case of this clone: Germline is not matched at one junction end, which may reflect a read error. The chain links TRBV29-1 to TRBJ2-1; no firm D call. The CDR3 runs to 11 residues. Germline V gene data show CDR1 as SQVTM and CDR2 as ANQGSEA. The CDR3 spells CSVGARNGQFF. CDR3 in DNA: TGCAGCGTTGGAGCACGTAATGGGCAGTTCTTC.

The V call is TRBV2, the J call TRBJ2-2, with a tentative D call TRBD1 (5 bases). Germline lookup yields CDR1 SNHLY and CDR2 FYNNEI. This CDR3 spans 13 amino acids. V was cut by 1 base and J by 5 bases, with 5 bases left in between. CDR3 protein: CASSEDRTGELFF. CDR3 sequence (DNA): TGTGCCAGCAGTGAAGACAGGACCGGGGAGCTGTTTTTT.

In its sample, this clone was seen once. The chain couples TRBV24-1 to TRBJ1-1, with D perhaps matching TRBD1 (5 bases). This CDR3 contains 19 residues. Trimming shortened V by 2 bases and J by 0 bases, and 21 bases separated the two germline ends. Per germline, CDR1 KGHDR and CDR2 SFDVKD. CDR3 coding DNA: TGTGCCACCAGTGATTCCCCTATGAACGACAGAGGAATGAACACTGAAGCTTTCTTT. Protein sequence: CATSDSPMNDRGMNTEAFF.

CDR3 sequence: CASSDWRLDLRYEQYF. The CDR3 DNA follows: TGTGCCAGCAGTGACTGGCGGCTTGACTTGCGCTACGAGCAGTACTTC. J is TRBJ2-7 and V is TRBV6-4, with no clear D. Germline CDR1 MRHNA, CDR2 SNTAGT. The V and J ends lost 1 base and 3 bases respectively, with 16 bases between them. CDR3 length equals 16 residues.

The CDR3 DNA follows: TGTGCCAGCAGCTTGGGTGACAGGGTGGGCTATGGCTACACCTTC. This sequence encodes CASSLGDRVGYGYTF. The chain is built from TRBV5-4 and TRBJ1-2; 7 nucleotides line up with TRBD1. The germline gives CDR1 SGHNT, CDR2 YYREEE (reference sequence). The CDR3 sequence is 15 residues long. V was clipped by 0 bases and J by 4 bases; unmatched bases: 6.

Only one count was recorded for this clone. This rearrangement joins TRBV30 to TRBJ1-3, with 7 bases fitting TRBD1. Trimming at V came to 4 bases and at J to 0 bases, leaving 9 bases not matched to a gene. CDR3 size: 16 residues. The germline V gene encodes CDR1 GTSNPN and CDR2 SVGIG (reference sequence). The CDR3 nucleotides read TGTGCCTGGAATAAACCGGGACAGTTCTCTGGAAACACCATATATTTT. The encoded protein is CAWNKPGQFSGNTIYF. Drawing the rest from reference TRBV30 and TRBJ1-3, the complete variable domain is SQTIHQWPATLVQPVGSPLSLECTVEGTSNPNLYWYRQAAGRGLQLLFYSVGIGQISSEVPQNLSASRPQDRQFILSSKKLLLSDSGFYLCAWNKPGQFSGNTIYFGEGSWLTVV.

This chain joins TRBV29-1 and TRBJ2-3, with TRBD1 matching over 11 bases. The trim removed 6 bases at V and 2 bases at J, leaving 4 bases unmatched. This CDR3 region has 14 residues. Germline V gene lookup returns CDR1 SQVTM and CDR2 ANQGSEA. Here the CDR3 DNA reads TGCAGCGTGGGGACAGGGGGTACCACAGATACGCAGTATTTT. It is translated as CSVGTGGTTDTQYF.

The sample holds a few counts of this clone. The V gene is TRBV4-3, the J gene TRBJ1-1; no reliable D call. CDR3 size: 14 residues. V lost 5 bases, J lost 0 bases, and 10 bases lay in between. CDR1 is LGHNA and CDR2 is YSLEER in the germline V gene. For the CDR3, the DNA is TGCGCCAGCAGCTTCACAGAACTGAACACTGAAGCTTTCTTT. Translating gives CASSFTELNTEAFF.

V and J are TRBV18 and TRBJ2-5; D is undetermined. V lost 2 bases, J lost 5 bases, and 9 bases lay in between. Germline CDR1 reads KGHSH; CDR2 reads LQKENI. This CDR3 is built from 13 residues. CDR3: CASSPARAETQYF. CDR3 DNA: TGTGCCAGCTCACCAGCCCGCGCGGAGACCCAGTACTTC.

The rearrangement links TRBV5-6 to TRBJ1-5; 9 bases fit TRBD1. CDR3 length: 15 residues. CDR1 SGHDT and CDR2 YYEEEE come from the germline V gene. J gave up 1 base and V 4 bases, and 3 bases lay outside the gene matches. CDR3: CASSTTGGSNQPQHF. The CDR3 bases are TGTGCCAGCAGCACGACAGGGGGGAGCAATCAGCCCCAGCATTTT.

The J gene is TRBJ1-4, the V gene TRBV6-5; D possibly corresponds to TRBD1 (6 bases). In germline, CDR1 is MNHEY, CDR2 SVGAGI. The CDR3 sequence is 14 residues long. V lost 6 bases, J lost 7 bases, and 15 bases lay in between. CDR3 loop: CASRSGGRVEKLFF. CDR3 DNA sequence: TGTGCCAGCAGGAGCGGGGGGCGGGTTGAAAAACTGTTTTTT.